One and the same sample provided the 9 T cell receptor beta chains below, sequenced in a study of T-cell memory formation after mild COVID-19. TCRdb analysed the 5' RACE reads with MiXCR anew, one entry per CDR3 protein. The profile shows some 160,000 distinct CDR3 sequences, 10% to 15% of them singletons. Input material: PBMCs or a T cell subset sorted from them (not recorded which). The receptors shown here come from a man younger than 30 who had mild COVID-19 (a few samples of this study predate the infection). Cell type and time point are not known.

There are a few counts of this clonotype. The V and J genes are TRBV7-2 and TRBJ1-2; D perhaps matches TRBD1 (5 bases). Germline CDR1 reads SGHTA; CDR2 reads FQGNSA. This CDR3 has 15 amino acids. Between the trimmed V and J ends, which lost 4 bases and 5 bases, there was a span of 17 bases. DNA for the CDR3: TGTGCCAGCAGCTGGCAGGGACGCCGACCTTATGGCTACACCTTC. This encodes CASSWQGRRPYGYTF.

There are many counts of this clonotype. This chain links TRBV27 with TRBJ1-1; TRBD1 aligns across 7 bases. V gave up 10 bases and J gave up 0 bases; unmatched junction bases: 14. The length of the CDR3 is 16 residues. From germline, CDR1 is MNHEY and CDR2 SMNVEV (reference sequence). CDR3 residues: CATSARKGAMNTEAFF. The CDR3 DNA reads TGTGCCACCTCTGCCCGGAAGGGGGCCATGAACACTGAAGCTTTCTTT.

This clonotype came up a few times. The V call is TRBV21-1, the J call TRBJ2-7; TRBD1 is the table's D call and was not checked against the DNA. TRBV21-1 is a pseudogene segment. This CDR3 has 15 amino acids. CDR3 sequence reads: CASRKDRGGRCEQYV. DNA of the CDR3: TGTGCCAGCAGAAAAGACCGCGGGGGTAGGTGCGAGCAGTACGTC.

This clonotype was picked up many times. This chain links TRBV30 with TRBJ2-5; 9 positions agree with TRBD2. Germline V gives CDR1 GTSNPN, CDR2 SVGIG (reference sequence). The ends lost 2 bases at V and 7 bases at J; junction bases unmatched: 14. This CDR3 is built from 16 residues. The CDR3 coding sequence is TGTGCCTGGAGTTTACTCGGGGATAGCGGGGGTCGGACCCAGTACTTC. It codes for CAWSLLGDSGGRTQYF.

The chain links TRBV7-2 to TRBJ1-1, with a tentative D call TRBD1 (6 bases). The CDR3 is 14 residues long. CDR1 and CDR2 (germline): SGHTA, FQGNSA. Trimming stripped 1 base from V and 7 bases from J, with 13 bases between. CDR3 coding DNA: TGTGCCAGCAGCTTAGAGGCGGGGGCGTATGAAGCTTTCTTT. Protein product: CASSLEAGAYEAFF.

This rearrangement joins TRBV6-1 to TRBJ1-6; possible D gene TRBD1, 6 bases. V lost 6 bases, J lost 10 bases, and 13 bases lay in between. Germline V gives CDR1 MNHNS, CDR2 SASEGT. The CDR3 is 13 residues long. DNA of the CDR3: TGTGCCAGCAGAGACACAGGGAGGTCACCCCTCCACTTT. It specifies CASRDTGRSPLHF.

The V call is TRBV20-1, the J call TRBJ2-3, with D perhaps being TRBD1 or TRBD2 (7 bases each). The CDR3 sequence is 14 residues long. V lost 3 bases to trimming and J lost 3 bases, with 13 bases between them. Germline assignment: CDR1 DFQATT and CDR2 SNEGSKA (reference sequence). The CDR3 loop reads CSASQGGRTDTQYF. The DNA for the CDR3 is TGCAGTGCTAGCCAGGGGGGGAGGACAGATACGCAGTATTTT.

This clonotype has just a few counts. The CDR3 sequence: CATSPGPVSGNTIYF. In DNA, the CDR3 is TGTGCCACCTCACCGGGACCCGTCTCTGGAAACACCATATATTTT. This chain connects TRBV7-9 to TRBJ1-3; tentative D call: TRBD1 (5 bases). This CDR3 comprises 15 residues. The germline V gene has CDR1 SEHNR and CDR2 FQNEAQ (reference sequence). V gave up 10 bases and J gave up 0 bases, with 16 bases separating them.

This clonotype appeared a few times. CDR3 DNA sequence: TGTGCCAGCAGCTTACGCCGCCTCGCGAACACCGGGGAGCTGTTTTTT. Encoded protein: CASSLRRLANTGELFF. This chain uses TRBV7-2 with TRBJ2-2; D is ambiguous. CDR3 length: 16 residues. Trimming left V 2 bases short and J 0 bases short, with 10 bases between. Germline V gene lookup returns CDR1 SGHTA and CDR2 FQGNSA.